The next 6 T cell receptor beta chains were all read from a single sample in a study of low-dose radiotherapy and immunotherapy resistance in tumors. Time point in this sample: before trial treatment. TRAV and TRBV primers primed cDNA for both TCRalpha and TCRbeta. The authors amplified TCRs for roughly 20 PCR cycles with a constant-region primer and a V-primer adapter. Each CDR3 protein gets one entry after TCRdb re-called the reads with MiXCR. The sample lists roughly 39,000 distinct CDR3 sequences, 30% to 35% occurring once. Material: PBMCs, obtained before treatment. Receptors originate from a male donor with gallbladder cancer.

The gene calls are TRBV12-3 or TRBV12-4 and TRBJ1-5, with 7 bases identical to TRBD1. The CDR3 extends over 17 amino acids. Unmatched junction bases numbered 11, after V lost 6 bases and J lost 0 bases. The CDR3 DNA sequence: TGTGCCAGCAGGGATTCGACAGGGAGCAATAGCAATCAGCCCCAGCATTTT. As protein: CASRDSTGSNSNQPQHF.

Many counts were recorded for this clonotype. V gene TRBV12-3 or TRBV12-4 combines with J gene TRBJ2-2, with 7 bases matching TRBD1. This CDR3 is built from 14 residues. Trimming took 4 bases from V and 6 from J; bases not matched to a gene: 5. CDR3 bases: TGTGCCAGCAGTTGGGACAGATCGGCCGGGGAGCTGTTTTTT. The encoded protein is CASSWDRSAGELFF.

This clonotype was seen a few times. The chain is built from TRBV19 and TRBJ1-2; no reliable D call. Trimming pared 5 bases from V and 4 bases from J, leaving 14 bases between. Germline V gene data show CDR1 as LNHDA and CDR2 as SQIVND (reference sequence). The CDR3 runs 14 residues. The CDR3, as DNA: TGTGCCAGTAGTTCCGGACCGATCCTCTATGGCTACACCTTC. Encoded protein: CASSSGPILYGYTF.

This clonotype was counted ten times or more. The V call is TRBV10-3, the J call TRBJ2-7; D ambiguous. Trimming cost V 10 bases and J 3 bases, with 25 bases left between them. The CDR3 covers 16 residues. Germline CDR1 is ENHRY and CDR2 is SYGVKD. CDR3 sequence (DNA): TGTGCCACCCTGACGGACGCCTCAACACGAATCTACGAGCAGTACTTC. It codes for CATLTDASTRIYEQYF.

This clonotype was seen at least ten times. CDR3 amino acids: CASRNRDRALNTGELFF. For the CDR3, the DNA is TGTGCCAGCAGGAACCGGGACAGGGCCTTGAACACCGGGGAGCTGTTTTTT. V is TRBV6-5 and J is TRBJ2-2, with 9 positions matching TRBD1. V lost 6 bases to trimming and J lost 1 base; unmatched junction nucleotides: 9. Germline CDR1 is MNHEY and CDR2 is SVGAGI. The CDR3 spans 17 residues.

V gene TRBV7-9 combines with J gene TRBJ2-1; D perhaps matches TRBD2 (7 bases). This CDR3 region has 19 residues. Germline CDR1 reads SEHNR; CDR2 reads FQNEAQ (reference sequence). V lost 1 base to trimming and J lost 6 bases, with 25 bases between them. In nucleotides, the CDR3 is TGTGCCAGCAGCTTAGAGGGGGTTCTGGGCGGCGGGGGCGTCAATGAGCAGTTCTTC. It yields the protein CASSLEGVLGGGGVNEQFF. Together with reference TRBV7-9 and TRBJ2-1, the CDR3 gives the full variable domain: DTGVSQNPRHKITKRGQNVTFRCDPISEHNRLYWYRQTLGQGPEFLTYFQNEAQLEKSRLLSDRFSAERPKGSFSTLEIQRTEQGDSAMYLCASSLEGVLGGGGVNEQFFGPGTRLTVL.